Following are 2 T cell receptor beta chains from one sample sequenced in a study of memory CD8 T cells in hepatitis C reinfection. Sample time point: pre-reinfection, 55 to 20 weeks before reinfection detection. No in vitro expansion preceded TCR sequencing of the sorted cells. Repertoires were generated with immunoSEQ multiplex PCR, while TCRdb's copy carries only in-frame clones and drops some. This repertoire shows 50,000 or so clones, 85% to 90% found once; its top ten account for roughly 1%. The sequenced material came from naive CD8+ T cells sorted from blood. These receptors were obtained from a man younger than 35 with hepatitis C virus infection.

The gene calls are TRBV5-4 and TRBJ2-5; 8 bases are shared with TRBD2. Germline values: CDR1 SGHNT, CDR2 YYREEE (reference sequence). V was clipped by 4 bases and J by 1 base; unmatched bases: 9. The CDR3 length is 16 residues. In DNA, the CDR3 is TGTGCCAGCAGCCCCCAAGAAGCGGGGGTCCAAGAGACCCAGTACTTC. This sequence encodes CASSPQEAGVQETQYF.

V is TRBV7-8 and J is TRBJ2-1; 12 nucleotides match TRBD1. Germline values: CDR1 SGHVS, CDR2 FQNEAQ. This CDR3 spans 15 amino acids. V lost 2 bases, J lost 8 bases, and 4 bases stayed unmatched. CDR3 coding DNA: TGTGCCAGCAGCTTAAGGGACAGGGGGCGAGATGAGCAGTTCTTC. The encoded protein is CASSLRDRGRDEQFF.